Following are 19 T cell receptor beta chains from one sample sequenced in a study of blood T cells in healthy people across ages. Then a second PCR, running roughly 7 to 11 cycles, was carried out with a sample-barcoded 5' primer and a J-beta primer mix. From the 5' RACE reads, TCRdb called clonotypes with MiXCR, one entry per CDR3 protein. The sample has around 1.5 million distinct CDR3 sequences, roughly 64% seen once; the top ten hold more than 6%. Specimen: blood. The receptor set was obtained from a man between 18 and 35 years old in good health.

The CDR3 loop reads CASSQETDGANVLTF. The CDR3 DNA reads TGTGCCAGCAGCCAAGAGACCGATGGGGCCAACGTCCTGACTTTC. The V and J genes are TRBV4-2 and TRBJ2-6, with no clear D. CDR3 size: 15 residues. Trimming stripped 0 bases from V and 3 bases from J, with 6 bases between. In germline, CDR1 is LGHNA, CDR2 YNFKEQ.

The chain couples TRBV3-1 to TRBJ2-3; no definite D call. The V end was cut by 1 base, the J end by 3 bases, with 14 bases between. CDR3 size: 16 residues. From germline, CDR1 is LGHDT and CDR2 YNNKEL (reference sequence). The CDR3 protein is CASSQGTGSATDTQYF. CDR3 nucleotide sequence: TGTGCCAGCAGCCAAGGCACTGGCTCTGCAACAGATACGCAGTATTTT.

This clonotype was detected once. CDR3 loop: CASSQSLDGRYEQYF. The CDR3 DNA reads as TGTGCCAGCAGCCAGTCCCTCGACGGCCGCTACGAGCAGTACTTC. The chain couples TRBV14 to TRBJ2-7; the D is unclear. The CDR3 is 15 residues long. From germline, CDR1 is SGHDN and CDR2 FVKESK. Trimming took 3 bases from V and 3 from J, leaving 15 bases between them.

This chain uses TRBV14 with TRBJ2-1, with 8 bases identical to TRBD2. The ends lost 0 bases at V and 4 bases at J; junction bases unmatched: 8. The CDR3 loop spans 17 amino acids. Germline assignment: CDR1 SGHDN and CDR2 FVKESK. DNA of the CDR3: TGTGCCAGCAGCCAAGATCTGGGATTAGCGGGGTACAATGAGCAGTTCTTC. It translates to CASSQDLGLAGYNEQFF.

The chain joins TRBV6-5 to TRBJ2-7, with TRBD1 as a possible D gene (5 bases). V was trimmed by 4 bases and J by 2 bases, leaving 9 bases between them. Germline V gives CDR1 MNHEY, CDR2 SVGAGI. This CDR3 spans 13 amino acids. The CDR3 DNA reads TGTGCCAGCAGTTGGGGCCTGGCCTACGAGCAGTACTTC. This codes for CASSWGLAYEQYF.

This clonotype showed up just a few times. J is TRBJ2-3 and V is TRBV4-3; D unclear. Germline-derived CDR1 and CDR2 are LGHNA and YSLEER. The CDR3 is made up of 16 amino acids. The germline V and J ends were trimmed by 0 bases and 6 bases, with 16 bases remaining between them. DNA of the CDR3: TGCGCCAGCAGCCAAGATGATCAGGTCCGACCGGATACGCAGTATTTT. Protein: CASSQDDQVRPDTQYF.

This clonotype came up a few times. The chain couples TRBV5-1 to TRBJ2-6, with unresolved D. V was pared by 2 bases and J by 0 bases, with 9 bases between. The CDR3 loop spans 16 amino acids. Germline loops: CDR1 SGHRS, CDR2 YFSETQ. As DNA, the CDR3 is TGCGCCAGCAGCTTTGCAGGTTACTCTGGGGCCAACGTCCTGACTTTC. Residues: CASSFAGYSGANVLTF.

The J gene is TRBJ2-2, the V gene TRBV29-1, with 9 bases aligning to TRBD1. This CDR3 comprises 14 residues. The V segment lost 6 bases and the J segment 0 bases; nucleotides outside the gene matches: 2. From germline, CDR1 is SQVTM and CDR2 ANQGSEA. As DNA, the CDR3 is TGCAGCGTGGACAGGGGCGCGAACACCGGGGAGCTGTTTTTT. Encoded protein: CSVDRGANTGELFF.

The chain has TRBV11-2 and TRBJ2-7; no firm D call. The germline CDR1 and CDR2 sequences are SGHAT and FQNNGV. Trimming pared 2 bases from V and 0 bases from J, leaving 8 bases between. This CDR3 has 14 amino acids. This CDR3 reads CASSLYQDSYEQYF. CDR3 bases: TGTGCCAGCAGCTTATATCAGGACTCCTACGAGCAGTACTTC.

The V gene is TRBV10-3, the J gene TRBJ1-4, with a possible D match to TRBD1 (5 bases). Germline CDR1 ENHRY, CDR2 SYGVKD. Trimming removed 9 bases from V and 2 bases from J, with 13 bases in between. The CDR3 consists of 14 residues. The CDR3 protein is CAISGTPTNEKLFF. As DNA, the CDR3 is TGTGCCATATCCGGGACCCCGACTAATGAAAAACTGTTTTTT.

V gene TRBV3-1 combines with J gene TRBJ1-2; D gene ambiguous. V was cut by 6 bases and J by 7 bases, with 21 bases left in between. CDR3 size: 15 residues. The germline V gene has CDR1 LGHDT and CDR2 YNNKEL (reference sequence). DNA for the CDR3: TGTGCCAGCAGTCATTTGTTCACTGGAGGTGGTGGCTACACCTTC. It is translated as CASSHLFTGGGGYTF.

This clonotype was seen more than once but under ten times. The J gene is TRBJ2-4, the V gene TRBV12-3 or TRBV12-4, with D perhaps matching TRBD1 (5 bases). The CDR3 loop spans 13 amino acids. Trimming removed 6 bases at V and 8 bases at J, with 14 bases between. The CDR3 is CASRKSGHDIQYF. The CDR3 DNA is TGTGCCAGCAGGAAGTCAGGGCATGACATTCAGTACTTC.

A note on this clonotype: The junction shows a germline mismatch at one end, possibly a read error. The genes are TRBV4-1 and TRBJ2-3; 7 nucleotides agree with TRBD2. Germline loops: CDR1 MGHRA, CDR2 YSYEKL. The CDR3 contains 19 residues. The CDR3 protein is CAGSQESSNRLAGTDTQYF. The CDR3 bases are TGCGCCGGCAGCCAAGAAAGCTCAAACCGGCTAGCGGGCACAGATACGCAGTATTTT.

This clonotype has just a few counts. The gene calls are TRBV12-3 or TRBV12-4 and TRBJ2-3; maybe TRBD1 (5 bases). Trimming cost V 8 bases and J 3 bases, with 18 bases left between them. CDR3 length: 15 amino acids. In DNA form, the CDR3 reads TGTGCCAGCGGGAATAGGGGCAATTTAACAGATACGCAGTATTTT. Its translation: CASGNRGNLTDTQYF.

This clonotype was detected only once. The chain couples TRBV4-1 to TRBJ2-1; possibly TRBD2 for D (6 bases). V lost 1 base, J lost 6 bases, and 22 bases lay in between. Germline V gives CDR1 MGHRA, CDR2 YSYEKL. The length of the CDR3 is 18 residues. Here the CDR3 DNA reads TGCGCCAGCAGCCAAGGGACACAACTAGCCCTGCAACTCAATGAGCAGTTCTTC. Its protein is CASSQGTQLALQLNEQFF.

The chain combines TRBV3-1 with TRBJ2-1; 9 positions match TRBD1. Germline V gene lookup returns CDR1 LGHDT and CDR2 YNNKEL (reference sequence). The V segment lost 1 base and the J segment 8 bases; nucleotides outside the gene matches: 3. This CDR3 spans 14 amino acids. CDR3 loop: CASSQGTGEHEQFF. CDR3 sequence (DNA): TGTGCCAGCAGCCAAGGGACAGGGGAACATGAGCAGTTCTTC.

V is TRBV20-1 and J is TRBJ1-2, with D hard to call. CDR3 length equals 13 residues. Between the trimmed V and J ends, which lost 3 bases and 8 bases, there was a span of 16 bases. The germline V gene encodes CDR1 DFQATT and CDR2 SNEGSKA (reference sequence). This CDR3 reads CSARGGEIRGYTF. The DNA of the CDR3 is TGCAGTGCTAGGGGCGGAGAGATCCGGGGCTACACCTTC.

Here the CDR3 DNA reads TGTGCCAGCACCCCACAGGGGGGTCCCCTGAATGAGCAGTTCTTC. The encoded protein is CASTPQGGPLNEQFF. The chain employs TRBV7-9 and TRBJ2-1, with TRBD1 matching 8 bases. The V and J ends lost 7 bases and 7 bases, in that order; junction bases with no gene match: 12. This CDR3 contains 15 residues. The V gene's germline CDR1 is SEHNR and CDR2 FQNEAQ (reference sequence).

This sequence joins TRBV7-2 and TRBJ1-5; 7 nucleotides line up with TRBD1. This CDR3 is 15 amino acids long. Looked up from germline, CDR1 is SGHTA and CDR2 is FQGNSA. V shed 6 bases and J 2 bases; nucleotides not matched to a gene: 7. The chain's CDR3 is CASSPDRAGNQPQHF. In DNA, the CDR3 is TGTGCCAGCAGTCCTGACAGGGCGGGCAATCAGCCCCAGCATTTT. The complete variable domain, with remaining parts taken from reference TRBV7-2 and TRBJ1-5, reads GAGVSQSPSNKVTEKGKDVELRCDPISGHTALYWYRQSLGQGLEFLIYFQGNSAPDKSGLPSDRFSAERTGGSVSTLTIQRTQQEDSAVYLCASSPDRAGNQPQHFGDGTRLSIL.